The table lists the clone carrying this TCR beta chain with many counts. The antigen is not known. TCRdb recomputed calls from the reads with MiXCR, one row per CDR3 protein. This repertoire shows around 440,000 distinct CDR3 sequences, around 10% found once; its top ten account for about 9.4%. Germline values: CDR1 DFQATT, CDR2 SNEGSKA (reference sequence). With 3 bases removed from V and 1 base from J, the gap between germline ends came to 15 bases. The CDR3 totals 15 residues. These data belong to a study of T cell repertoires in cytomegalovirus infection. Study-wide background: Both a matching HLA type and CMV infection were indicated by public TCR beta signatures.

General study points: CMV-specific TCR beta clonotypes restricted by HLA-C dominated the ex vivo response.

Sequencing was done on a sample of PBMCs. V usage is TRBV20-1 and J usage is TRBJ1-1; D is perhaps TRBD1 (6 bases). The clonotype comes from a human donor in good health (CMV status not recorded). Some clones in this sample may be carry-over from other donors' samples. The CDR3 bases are TGCAGTGCTAGCGGTGGGGACACTCAGAACACTGAAGCTTTCTTT. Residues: CSASGGDTQNTEAFF.